This T cell receptor (beta chain) came from a study of T-cell memory formation after mild COVID-19. TCRdb recomputed calls from the 5' RACE reads with MiXCR, one row per CDR3 protein. The sample carries roughly 300,000 distinct CDR3 sequences, approximately 7.6% recorded once. V was pared by 0 bases and J by 4 bases, with 13 bases between. This CDR3 contains 16 residues. Germline-derived CDR1 and CDR2 are MNHEY and SMNVEV (reference sequence). There are many counts of this clonotype. V gene TRBV27 combines with J gene TRBJ2-1; perhaps TRBD1 as D (5 bases). This sequence originates from a man between 18 and 35 years old who had mild COVID-19 (a few samples of this study predate the infection). Cell type and time point are not known. Sample: PBMCs or a T cell subset sorted from them (not recorded which). Written as DNA, the CDR3 is TGTGCCAGCAGTTTATCGCCCGGACAAGGATACAATGAGCAGTTCTTC. Translating gives CASSLSPGQGYNEQFF.